This entry lists 9 T cell receptor beta chains sequenced from one sample in a study of cytomegalovirus exposure and HLA in healthy donors. The primer mix had 60 Vbeta and 13 Jbeta primers. Method: immunoSEQ multiplex PCR; TCRdb's copy keeps in-frame clones and lacks some. The table lists about 89,000 clones, around three quarters of them singletons. The sequencing sample was made of PBMCs. These receptors came from a male donor in good health and CMV-seronegative.

This rearrangement joins TRBV2 to TRBJ1-2; D ambiguous. Germline V gene lookup returns CDR1 SNHLY and CDR2 FYNNEI. This CDR3 spans 12 amino acids. V lost 8 bases to trimming and J lost 4 bases, with 11 bases between them. The CDR3 region has the DNA TGTGCCAGCCTGGGAGGTGGCTATGGCTACACCTTC. This encodes CASLGGGYGYTF.

The V gene is TRBV6-5, the J gene TRBJ2-1, with D tentatively TRBD2 (6 bases). The ends were cut back, 6 bases at V and 0 bases at J, with 12 bases in the middle. Germline CDR1 and CDR2: MNHEY and SVGAGI. The CDR3 contains 15 residues. CDR3 amino acids: CASSPLGSSYNEQFF. CDR3 nucleotides: TGTGCCAGCAGCCCCCTCGGGAGCTCCTACAATGAGCAGTTCTTC.

The genes are TRBV10-1 and TRBJ2-2; D gene unclear. Germline-derived CDR1 and CDR2 are WNHNN and SYGVQD (reference sequence). V was shortened by 2 bases and J by 3 bases, with 7 bases between the two germline ends. The CDR3 totals 14 residues. As DNA, the CDR3 is TGCGCCAGCAGTGAGCCCCGAGACACCGGGGAGCTGTTTTTT. Translated: CASSEPRDTGELFF.

This chain joins TRBV9 and TRBJ2-5; 10 bases are shared with TRBD1. Gene TRBJ2-7 matches the end of the DNA better, so the J call may be wrong. The CDR3 has 18 residues. The germline CDR1 and CDR2 sequences are SGDLS and YYNGEE. CDR3 region: CASSQGQGTSTSYYEQYF. DNA for the CDR3: TGTGCCAGCAGCCAGGGACAGGGGACAAGTACCTCCTATTACGAGCAGTACTTC.

The V gene is TRBV6-4, the J gene TRBJ2-7; D perhaps matches TRBD1 (5 bases). The V end was cut by 4 bases, the J end by 5 bases, with 15 bases between. The germline gives CDR1 MRHNA, CDR2 SNTAGT. The CDR3 is made up of 14 amino acids. CDR3 residues: CASSVLPTVHEQYF. CDR3 sequence (DNA): TGTGCCAGCAGTGTTCTCCCGACAGTCCACGAGCAGTACTTC.

This chain connects TRBV10-3 to TRBJ1-4, with D unclear. The CDR3 runs 14 residues. Germline values: CDR1 ENHRY, CDR2 SYGVKD. The V end lost 4 bases, the J end lost 6 bases, and 12 bases lay between the germline ends. CDR3 protein: CAISAFEKDEKLFF. The CDR3 region has the DNA TGTGCCATCAGTGCGTTCGAGAAAGATGAAAAACTGTTTTTT.

This sequence joins TRBV5-1 and TRBJ1-5, with no clear D. V lost 4 bases to trimming and J lost 5 bases, with 10 bases between them. The CDR3 consists of 13 residues. Germline V gives CDR1 SGHRS, CDR2 YFSETQ. This CDR3 is CASSPLPDQPQHF. The CDR3, as DNA: TGCGCCAGCAGCCCCCTGCCGGATCAGCCCCAGCATTTT.

The genes are TRBV7-6 and TRBJ2-7; weak D call: TRBD2 (6 bases). V was cut by 3 bases and J by 2 bases, with 8 bases left in between. The CDR3 is 13 residues long. Germline CDR1 is SGHVS and CDR2 is FNYEAQ. DNA for the CDR3: TGTGCCAGCAGCTTGGAGGGAGCCTACGAGCAGTACTTC. Translated, it gives CASSLEGAYEQYF.

This clone came up once. V usage is TRBV7-3 and J usage is TRBJ2-1; the D gene is possibly TRBD1 (6 bases). Germline CDR1 reads SGHTA; CDR2 reads FQGTGA. V shed 4 bases and J shed 10 bases, with 11 bases lying between them. This CDR3 is built from 12 residues. CDR3 nucleotide sequence: TGTGCCAGCAGCTGGAAGAGGGGGGAGCAGTTCTTC. Translated: CASSWKRGEQFF. Looking up the rest from reference TRBV7-3 and TRBJ2-1 gives the full variable domain: GAGVSQTPSNKVTEKGKYVELRCDPISGHTALYWYRQSLGQGPEFLIYFQGTGAADDSGLPNDRFFAVRPEGSVSTLKIQRTERGDSAVYLCASSWKRGEQFFGPGTRLTVL.